Below are 30 T cell receptor beta chains sequenced from a single sample in a study of shared clonotypes between healthy human individuals (dated by TCRdb to the early 2020s). The method behind the library was the immunoSEQ multiplex PCR assay. TCRdb re-hosts the immuneACCESS table, in-frame sequences only. Its copies lack some clones; in the studies checked, an unresolved V gene accounts for under half of them, and the cause for the rest is not known. The sample includes under 550,000 clones, with approximately 95% observed a single time. The ten largest clonotypes hold less than 0.06% of the sample. The specimen was naive CD4+ T cells sorted from blood. The sample's cell subset or site label is to be understood as: CD45RA+ positively selected. Receptor source: a woman aged 25 to 39 in good health.

V usage is TRBV27 and J usage is TRBJ2-7; D gene unclear. V dropped 6 bases and J dropped 2 bases, with 8 bases sitting between them. The CDR3 is 12 amino acids. CDR1 is MNHEY, CDR2 SMNVEV, per germline (reference sequence). This CDR3 reads CASSKTAYEQYF. The CDR3 DNA sequence: TGTGCCAGCAGCAAAACAGCCTACGAGCAGTACTTC.

V and J are TRBV27 and TRBJ2-1, with D perhaps matching TRBD2 (5 bases). Trimming removed 2 bases at V and 0 bases at J, with 14 bases between. Germline V lookup: CDR1 MNHEY, CDR2 SMNVEV (reference sequence). CDR3 length: 17 amino acids. This CDR3 reads CASSLGLAVSSYNEQFF. CDR3 nucleotides: TGTGCCAGCAGTTTAGGGCTAGCTGTCAGCTCCTACAATGAGCAGTTCTTC.

The chain uses TRBV6-5 and TRBJ2-5; D is ambiguous. The germline V gene has CDR1 MNHEY and CDR2 SVGAGI. The V and J ends lost 6 bases and 4 bases respectively, with 15 bases between them. CDR3 length: 14 residues. CDR3 bases: TGTGCCAGCAGACCAGTGGCTAGTGGAGAGACCCAGTACTTC. This encodes CASRPVASGETQYF.

The V call is TRBV27, the J call TRBJ2-5, with D possibly being TRBD1 (6 bases). Germline CDR1 MNHEY, CDR2 SMNVEV (reference sequence). There are 15 residues in the CDR3. V lost 3 bases and J 5 bases, leaving 16 bases between the germline ends. CDR3 in DNA: TGTGCCAGCAGTTTCGCCGACAGGTACGCGGAGACCCAGTACTTC. Residues: CASSFADRYAETQYF.

The genes are TRBV6-5 and TRBJ2-1; 8 bases are a match to TRBD2. Per the germline V gene, CDR1 is MNHEY and CDR2 is SVGAGI. This CDR3 has 13 residues. The V gene end was trimmed by 8 bases and the J gene end by 7 bases; junction bases not matched to a gene: 7. The CDR3 protein is CASFGRERNEQFF. Here the CDR3 DNA reads TGTGCCAGCTTCGGGAGGGAAAGGAATGAGCAGTTCTTC.

The chain joins TRBV25-1 to TRBJ2-3, with D perhaps TRBD2 (6 bases). Trimming cost V 6 bases and J 0 bases, with 7 bases left between them. Germline V gene lookup returns CDR1 MGHDK and CDR2 SYGVNS. There are 13 residues in the CDR3. The CDR3 loop is CASRGLSTDTQYF. As DNA, the CDR3 is TGTGCCAGCAGGGGACTCAGCACAGATACGCAGTATTTT. Based on the CDR3 plus reference TRBV25-1 and TRBJ2-3, the full variable domain is EADIYQTPRYLVIGTGKKITLECSQTMGHDKMYWYQQDPGMELHLIHYSYGVNSTEKGDLSSESTVSRIRTEHFPLTLESARPSHTSQYLCASRGLSTDTQYFGPGTRLTVL.

The genes are TRBV5-1 and TRBJ1-4, with 8 bases identical to TRBD1. The CDR3 contains 16 residues. With V trimmed by 2 bases and J by 2 bases, 5 bases remained unmatched. CDR1 is SGHRS, CDR2 YFSETQ, per germline. CDR3 sequence: CASSLPGGDTNEKLFF. In DNA form, the CDR3 reads TGCGCCAGCAGCTTACCAGGGGGCGATACTAATGAAAAACTGTTTTTT.

The chain has TRBV6-1 and TRBJ2-7, with D unclear. With 2 bases removed from V and 3 bases from J, the gap between germline ends came to 8 bases. The CDR3 is made up of 13 amino acids. From germline, CDR1 is MNHNS and CDR2 SASEGT. CDR3 coding DNA: TGTGCCAGCAGTGAAATCGGGCTCTACGAGCAGTACTTC. It encodes CASSEIGLYEQYF.

The rearrangement links TRBV9 to TRBJ2-1, with 8 bases matching TRBD2. This CDR3 region has 16 residues. V lost 0 bases to trimming and J lost 6 bases; unmatched junction nucleotides: 8. Germline-derived CDR1 and CDR2 are SGDLS and YYNGEE. This CDR3 is CASSVGAAGAPNEQFF. The CDR3 nucleotides read TGTGCCAGCAGCGTAGGGGCAGCGGGAGCCCCCAATGAGCAGTTCTTC.

The V gene is TRBV28, the J gene TRBJ1-3; possibly TRBD1 for D (5 bases). Between the trimmed V and J ends, which lost 4 bases and 2 bases, there was a span of 12 bases. Germline lookup yields CDR1 MDHEN and CDR2 SYDVKM. CDR3 length: 15 amino acids. Here the CDR3 reads CASSYGAGPGNTIYF. The CDR3 coding sequence is TGTGCCAGCAGTTATGGCGCAGGGCCTGGAAACACCATATATTTT.

The chain's CDR3 is CASSVSTYEQYF. CDR3 DNA: TGTGCCAGCAGTGTTTCTACCTACGAGCAGTACTTC. V is TRBV28 and J is TRBJ2-7; D unclear. CDR3 length: 12 residues. Germline CDR1 is MDHEN and CDR2 is SYDVKM. V was shortened by 5 bases and J by 2 bases, with 7 bases between the two germline ends. The entire variable domain, with the rest obtained from reference TRBV28 and TRBJ2-7, is as follows: DVKVTQSSRYLVKRTGEKVFLECVQDMDHENMFWYRQDPGLGLRLIYFSYDVKMKEKGDIPEGYSVSREKKERFSLILESASTNQTSMYLCASSVSTYEQYFGPGTRLTVT.

The rearrangement uses TRBV6-4 and TRBJ2-3; D is uncertain. V was cut by 5 bases and J by 2 bases, with 11 bases left in between. The V gene's germline CDR1 is MRHNA and CDR2 SNTAGT. The CDR3 loop spans 14 amino acids. This chain's CDR3 is CASSLSVHTDTQYF. CDR3 sequence (DNA): TGTGCCAGCAGTCTCTCGGTCCACACAGATACGCAGTATTTT.

The V gene is TRBV5-1, the J gene TRBJ2-1; 8 bases fit TRBD1. CDR1 and CDR2 from the germline V gene are SGHRS and YFSETQ. There are 17 residues in the CDR3. J lost 7 bases, V lost 4 bases, and 16 bases had no gene match. This CDR3 is CASSPTPGRGRGNEQFF. DNA of the CDR3: TGCGCCAGCAGCCCGACCCCGGGCAGGGGGCGAGGAAATGAGCAGTTCTTC.

The chain combines TRBV4-1 with TRBJ2-3, with 8 bases that match TRBD2. The CDR3 is made up of 15 amino acids. Trimming removed 6 bases from V and 5 bases from J; junction bases left unmatched: 10. The germline CDR1 and CDR2 sequences are MGHRA and YSYEKL. The CDR3 protein is CASSATGGAVDTQYF. Here the CDR3 DNA reads TGCGCCAGCAGTGCAACCGGGGGGGCTGTAGATACGCAGTATTTT.

The chain joins TRBV18 to TRBJ2-5; 7 bases agree with TRBD1. CDR3 length: 13 residues. Trimming removed 4 bases from V and 4 bases from J; junction bases left unmatched: 3. Per the germline V gene, CDR1 is KGHSH and CDR2 is LQKENI. CDR3: CASSRSGGETQYF. The DNA of the CDR3 is TGTGCCAGCTCACGGTCAGGGGGAGAGACCCAGTACTTC.

The chain uses TRBV19 and TRBJ2-1; tentatively, D is TRBD2 (6 bases). V shed 5 bases and J shed 0 bases, with 8 bases lying between them. The CDR3 runs to 14 residues. Germline V CDR1 and CDR2: LNHDA, SQIVND (reference sequence). The CDR3 DNA sequence: TGTGCCAGTAGTCGGGACTCCTCCTACAATGAGCAGTTCTTC. This sequence encodes CASSRDSSYNEQFF.

V and J are TRBV28 and TRBJ2-1, with TRBD2 matching 10 bases. V trimming: 2 bases; J trimming: 9 bases; junction bases outside the gene matches: 7. Looked up from germline, CDR1 is MDHEN and CDR2 is SYDVKM. The CDR3 totals 15 residues. The CDR3, as DNA: TGTGCCAGCAGTTTAGCGGCTAGCGGGAGCGGTGAGCAGTTCTTC. Residues: CASSLAASGSGEQFF.

The chain combines TRBV4-1 with TRBJ2-6; tentative D call: TRBD2 (5 bases). Deletions cut 2 bases from V and 0 bases from J, with 14 bases between. The CDR3 has 18 amino acids. Germline values: CDR1 MGHRA, CDR2 YSYEKL. The CDR3 DNA reads as TGCGCCAGCAGCCAACCCCCGGGGAGAACCTCTGGGGCCAACGTCCTGACTTTC. Translated, it gives CASSQPPGRTSGANVLTF.

The chain joins TRBV29-1 to TRBJ1-5; 8 nucleotides agree with TRBD1. The CDR3 runs to 13 residues. Germline V gives CDR1 SQVTM, CDR2 ANQGSEA. V was pared by 8 bases and J by 6 bases, with 9 bases of the junction left unmatched. The CDR3 protein is CSSTTGVGQPQHF. CDR3 nucleotide sequence: TGCAGCTCAACGACAGGGGTCGGTCAGCCCCAGCATTTT.

The chain links TRBV18 to TRBJ1-1; D not resolved. Germline CDR1 reads KGHSH; CDR2 reads LQKENI. The CDR3 has 13 residues. The V end lost 7 bases, the J end lost 1 base, and 10 bases lay between the germline ends. The CDR3 nucleotides read TGTGCCAGCTTAAGCACGGAGAACACTGAAGCTTTCTTT. It yields the protein CASLSTENTEAFF.

The chain employs TRBV5-1 and TRBJ1-4; the match to TRBD1 covers 9 bases. Germline V CDR1 and CDR2: SGHRS, YFSETQ. The CDR3 has 14 amino acids. Trimming cost V 3 bases and J 4 bases; bases outside gene matches: 1. CDR3 residues: CASSWTGVNEKLFF. The CDR3, as DNA: TGCGCCAGCAGCTGGACAGGGGTTAATGAAAAACTGTTTTTT.

This chain joins TRBV7-2 and TRBJ1-5; perhaps TRBD1 as D (5 bases). Trimming cost V 1 base and J 0 bases, with 13 bases left between them. The germline V gene encodes CDR1 SGHTA and CDR2 FQGNSA. The CDR3 has 17 amino acids. The DNA of the CDR3 is TGTGCCAGCAGCTTAGAACAGGAGCCAACTAGCAATCAGCCCCAGCATTTT. It encodes CASSLEQEPTSNQPQHF.

This clone was counted a single time. This chain uses TRBV7-3 with TRBJ2-5; D perhaps matches TRBD1 (6 bases). The CDR3 totals 13 residues. Trimming removed 5 bases from V and 2 bases from J, with 9 bases in between. Germline lookup yields CDR1 SGHTA and CDR2 FQGTGA. For the CDR3, the DNA is TGTGCCAGCAGCCTCGGACAGCAAGAGACCCAGTACTTC. Its protein product is CASSLGQQETQYF.

The chain carries TRBV4-1 and TRBJ2-5; D not resolved. The end of the DNA is better explained by TRBJ2-7, so the J call may be wrong. Germline V gene lookup returns CDR1 MGHRA and CDR2 YSYEKL. The CDR3 length is 16 residues. CDR3 protein: CASSQATGQISYEQYF. The DNA for the CDR3 is TGCGCCAGCAGCCAAGCGACCGGGCAGATCTCCTACGAGCAGTACTTC.

The chain employs TRBV13 and TRBJ2-7; D tentatively reads TRBD1 or TRBD2 (5 bases each). Trimming removed 4 bases from V and 1 base from J, with 11 bases in between. The CDR3 is 14 residues long. Germline V gene data show CDR1 as PRHDT and CDR2 as FYEKMQ (reference sequence). The CDR3 DNA is TGTGCCAGCAGCTCCCGGGACGGATCCTACGAGCAGTACTTC. Translation gives CASSSRDGSYEQYF.

This rearrangement joins TRBV28 to TRBJ2-5, with TRBD1 as a possible D gene (5 bases). This CDR3 is built from 13 residues. Germline loops: CDR1 MDHEN, CDR2 SYDVKM. V was trimmed by 2 bases and J by 4 bases, leaving 8 bases between them. The CDR3 bases are TGTGCCAGCAGTTTAGGCCAGGGAGAGACCCAGTACTTC. It translates to CASSLGQGETQYF. Supplemented by reference TRBV28 and TRBJ2-5, the full variable domain reads DVKVTQSSRYLVKRTGEKVFLECVQDMDHENMFWYRQDPGLGLRLIYFSYDVKMKEKGDIPEGYSVSREKKERFSLILESASTNQTSMYLCASSLGQGETQYFGPGTRLLVL.

V usage is TRBV6-6 and J usage is TRBJ2-1, with no clear D. Germline CDR1 reads MNHNY; CDR2 reads SVGAGI (reference sequence). Trimming cost V 6 bases and J 8 bases, with 14 bases left between them. CDR3 length equals 13 residues. The CDR3 loop is CASRARLSDEQFF. In DNA, the CDR3 is TGTGCCAGCAGGGCTAGGTTAAGTGATGAGCAGTTCTTC.

The chain links TRBV19 to TRBJ2-7; 8 nucleotides agree with TRBD1. The CDR3 is 14 residues long. Germline CDR1 and CDR2: LNHDA and SQIVND (reference sequence). The J segment lost 8 bases and the V segment lost 0 bases, leaving 6 bases of the junction unmatched. This chain's CDR3 is CASSIEDRATKQYF. Here the CDR3 DNA reads TGTGCCAGTAGTATAGAGGACAGGGCAACGAAGCAGTACTTC.

The chain carries TRBV18 and TRBJ2-5; D not certain. This CDR3 is built from 13 residues. In germline, CDR1 is KGHSH, CDR2 LQKENI. Trimming took 5 bases from V and 2 from J, leaving 9 bases between them. The DNA of the CDR3 is TGTGCCAGCTCAGAGCACAGACAAGAGACCCAGTACTTC. It encodes CASSEHRQETQYF.

Here the CDR3 reads CASSLFAGTMDTEAFF. For the CDR3, the DNA is TGTGCCAGCAGCCTGTTTGCCGGGACAATGGACACTGAAGCTTTCTTT. The V call is TRBV5-5, the J call TRBJ1-1; D perhaps matches TRBD1 (6 bases). There are 16 residues in the CDR3. Germline V gene sequence: CDR1 SGHKS, CDR2 YYEKEE (reference sequence). V was pared by 4 bases and J by 3 bases, with 19 bases between.